This T cell receptor beta chain was documented in a study of cytomegalovirus exposure and HLA in healthy donors. The CDR3 contains 14 residues. Deletions cut 3 bases from V and 4 bases from J, with 12 bases between. The germline V gene encodes CDR1 SQVTM and CDR2 ANQGSEA. PCR amplification relied on 60 Vbeta primers (plus 13 Jbeta primers). In the study's own analysis: Later, an analysis found about 83 million unique TCR beta chains, and about 10 million of these were shared. Libraries were prepared by immunoSEQ multiplex PCR; TCRdb keeps only in-frame clonotypes and omits some of them. The D gene and trimming were derived from the DNA, and the V and J assignments and clone size from that table. The sample lists about 200,000 clones; approximately 85% were seen once.

The receptor was isolated from a woman aged 45-65 years in good health and CMV-seronegative. The sample comprised PBMCs. This chain uses TRBV29-1 with TRBJ2-2, with a possible D match to TRBD2 (5 bases). DNA of the CDR3: TGCAGCGTTGACCGGGGAGCGGTCACCGGGGAGCTGTTTTTT. This gives the protein CSVDRGAVTGELFF.